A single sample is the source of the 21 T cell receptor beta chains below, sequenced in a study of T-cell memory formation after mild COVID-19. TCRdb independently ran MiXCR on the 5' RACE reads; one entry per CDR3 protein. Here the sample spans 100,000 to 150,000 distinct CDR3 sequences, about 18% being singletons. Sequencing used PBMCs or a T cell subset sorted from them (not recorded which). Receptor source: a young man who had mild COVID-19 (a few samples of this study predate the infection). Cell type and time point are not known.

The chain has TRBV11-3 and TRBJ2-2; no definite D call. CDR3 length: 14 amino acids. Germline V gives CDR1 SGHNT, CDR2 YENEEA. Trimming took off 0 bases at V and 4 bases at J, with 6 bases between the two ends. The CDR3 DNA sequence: TGTGCCAGCAGCTTAGATGCAGGCACCGGGGAGCTGTTTTTT. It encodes CASSLDAGTGELFF.

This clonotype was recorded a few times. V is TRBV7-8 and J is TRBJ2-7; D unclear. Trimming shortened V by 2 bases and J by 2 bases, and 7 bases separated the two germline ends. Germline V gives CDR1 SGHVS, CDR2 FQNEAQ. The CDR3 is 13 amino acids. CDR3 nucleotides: TGTGCCAGCAGCTTAAACAGCCCCTACGAGCAGTACGTC. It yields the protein CASSLNSPYEQYV.

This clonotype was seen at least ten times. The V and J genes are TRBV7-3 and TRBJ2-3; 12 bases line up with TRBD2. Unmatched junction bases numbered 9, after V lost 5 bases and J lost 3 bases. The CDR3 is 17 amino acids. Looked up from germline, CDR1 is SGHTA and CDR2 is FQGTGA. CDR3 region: CASSPRLAGDRTDTQYF. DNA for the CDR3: TGTGCCAGCAGCCCGCGACTAGCGGGGGATCGGACAGATACGCAGTATTTT.

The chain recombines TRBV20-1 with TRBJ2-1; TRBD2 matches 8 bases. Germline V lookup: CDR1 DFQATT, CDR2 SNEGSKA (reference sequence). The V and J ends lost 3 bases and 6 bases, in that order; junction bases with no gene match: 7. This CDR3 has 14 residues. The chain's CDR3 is CSASRGGLGNEQFF. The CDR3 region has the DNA TGCAGTGCTAGTCGGGGGGGGTTAGGCAATGAGCAGTTCTTC.

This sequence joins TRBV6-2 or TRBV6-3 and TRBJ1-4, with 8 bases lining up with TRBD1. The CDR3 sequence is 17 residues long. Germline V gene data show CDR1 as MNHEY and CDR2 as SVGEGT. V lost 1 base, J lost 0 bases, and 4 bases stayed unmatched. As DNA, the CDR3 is TGTGCCAGCAGTTACTACGGACAGGGATCAACTAATGAAAAACTGTTTTTT. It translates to CASSYYGQGSTNEKLFF.

CDR3 nucleotide sequence: TGTGCCAGCAGTTCGAGGGGGAACACTGAAGCTTTCTTT. Translation: CASSSRGNTEAFF. The J gene is TRBJ1-1, the V gene TRBV11-2, with D possibly TRBD1 on 5 matching bases. V was cut by 6 bases and J by 1 base, with 9 bases left in between. Per germline, CDR1 SGHAT and CDR2 FQNNGV. The CDR3 extends over 13 amino acids. Complete variable domain (other parts from reference TRBV11-2 and TRBJ1-1): EAGVAQSPRYKIIEKRQSVAFWCNPISGHATLYWYQQILGQGPKLLIQFQNNGVVDDSQLPKDRFSAERLKGVDSTLKIQPAKLEDSAVYLCASSSRGNTEAFFGQGTRLTVV.

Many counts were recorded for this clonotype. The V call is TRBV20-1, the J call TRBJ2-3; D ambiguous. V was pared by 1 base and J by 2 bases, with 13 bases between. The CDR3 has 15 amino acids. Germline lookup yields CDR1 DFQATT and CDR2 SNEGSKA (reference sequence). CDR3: CSARVSHETTDTQYF. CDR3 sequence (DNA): TGCAGTGCTAGAGTATCACACGAGACCACAGATACGCAGTATTTT.

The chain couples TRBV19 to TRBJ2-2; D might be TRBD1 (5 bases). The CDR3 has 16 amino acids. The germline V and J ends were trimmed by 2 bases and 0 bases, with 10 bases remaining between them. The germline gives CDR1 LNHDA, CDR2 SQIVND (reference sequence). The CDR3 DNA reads TGTGCCAGTAGTATACGTGCCAGGGCGAACACCGGGGAGCTGTTTTTT. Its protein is CASSIRARANTGELFF.

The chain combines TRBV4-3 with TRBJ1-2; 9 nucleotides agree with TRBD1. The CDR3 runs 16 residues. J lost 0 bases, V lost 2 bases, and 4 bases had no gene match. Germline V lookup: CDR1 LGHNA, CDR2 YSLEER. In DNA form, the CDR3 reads TGCGCCAGCAGCCAATCCACAGGGGGCGCTAACTATGGCTACACCTTC. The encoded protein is CASSQSTGGANYGYTF.

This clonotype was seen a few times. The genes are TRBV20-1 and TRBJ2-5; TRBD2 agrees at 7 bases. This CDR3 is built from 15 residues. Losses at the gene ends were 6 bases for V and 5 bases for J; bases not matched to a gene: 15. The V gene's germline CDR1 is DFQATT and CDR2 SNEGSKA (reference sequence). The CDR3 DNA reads TGCAGTGCGCGCATCGGGGGGTCTTGGGCCGAGACCCAGTACTTC. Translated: CSARIGGSWAETQYF.

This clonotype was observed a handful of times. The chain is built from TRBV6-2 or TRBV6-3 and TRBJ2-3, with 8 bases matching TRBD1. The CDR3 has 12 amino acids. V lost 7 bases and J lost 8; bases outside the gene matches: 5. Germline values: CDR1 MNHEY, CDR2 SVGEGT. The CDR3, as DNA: TGTGCCAGCACACAGGGGGTTTTTACGCAGTATTTT. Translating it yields CASTQGVFTQYF.

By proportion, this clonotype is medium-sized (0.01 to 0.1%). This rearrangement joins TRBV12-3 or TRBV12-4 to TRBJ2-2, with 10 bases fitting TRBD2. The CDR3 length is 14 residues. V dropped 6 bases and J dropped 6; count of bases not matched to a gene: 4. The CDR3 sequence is CASRNSGGSGELFF. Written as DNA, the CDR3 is TGTGCCAGCAGGAATAGCGGGGGGTCCGGGGAGCTGTTTTTT.

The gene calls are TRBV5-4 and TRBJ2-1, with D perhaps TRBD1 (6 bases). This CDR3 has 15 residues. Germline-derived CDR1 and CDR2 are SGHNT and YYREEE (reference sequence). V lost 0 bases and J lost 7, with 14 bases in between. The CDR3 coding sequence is TGTGCCAGCAGCTTGGATCAGGGGAGTCGGAATGAGCAGTTCTTC. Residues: CASSLDQGSRNEQFF.

CDR3 nucleotides: TGCGCCAGCAGCTTGGTAGCCGACAGACGGTCACTCACCGGGGAGCTGTTTTTT. The encoded protein is CASSLVADRRSLTGELFF. The chain has TRBV5-1 and TRBJ2-2; TRBD1 is a possible D gene (5 bases). The CDR3 loop spans 18 amino acids. The V and J ends lost 0 bases and 4 bases respectively, with 19 bases between them. The V gene's germline CDR1 is SGHRS and CDR2 YFSETQ. The whole variable domain, filled in from reference TRBV5-1 and TRBJ2-2, reads KAGVTQTPRYLIKTRGQQVTLSCSPISGHRSVSWYQQTPGQGLQFLFEYFSETQRNKGNFPGRFSGRQFSNSRSEMNVSTLELGDSALYLCASSLVADRRSLTGELFFGEGSRLTVL.

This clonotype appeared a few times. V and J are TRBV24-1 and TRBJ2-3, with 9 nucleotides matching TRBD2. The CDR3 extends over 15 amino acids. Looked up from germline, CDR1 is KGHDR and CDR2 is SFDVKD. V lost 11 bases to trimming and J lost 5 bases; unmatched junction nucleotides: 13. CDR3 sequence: CAIAGAGGPGDTQYF. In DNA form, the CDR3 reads TGTGCCATCGCTGGGGCGGGGGGGCCTGGAGATACGCAGTATTTT.

DNA of the CDR3: TGTGCCAGCAGCGTTCGGGACATTGCTTACACTGAAGCTTTCTTT. It translates to CASSVRDIAYTEAFF. The chain joins TRBV9 to TRBJ1-1; tentative D call: TRBD1 (6 bases). The V gene lost 2 bases and the J gene lost 3 bases, with 14 bases spanning the gap. The V gene's germline CDR1 is SGDLS and CDR2 YYNGEE. The CDR3 runs 15 residues. The whole variable domain, remainder taken from reference TRBV9 and TRBJ1-1, is DSGVTQTPKHLITATGQRVTLRCSPRSGDLSVYWYQQSLDQGLQFLIQYYNGEERAKGNILERFSAQQFPDLHSELNLSSLELGDSALYFCASSVRDIAYTEAFFGQGTRLTVV.

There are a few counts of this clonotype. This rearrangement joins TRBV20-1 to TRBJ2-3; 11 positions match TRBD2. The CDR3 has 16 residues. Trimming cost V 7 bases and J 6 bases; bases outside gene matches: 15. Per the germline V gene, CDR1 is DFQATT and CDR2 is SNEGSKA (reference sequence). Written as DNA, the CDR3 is TGCAGTGTTGCCCCTTTAGCGGGGGGGCCGAGGGATACGCAGTATTTT. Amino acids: CSVAPLAGGPRDTQYF.

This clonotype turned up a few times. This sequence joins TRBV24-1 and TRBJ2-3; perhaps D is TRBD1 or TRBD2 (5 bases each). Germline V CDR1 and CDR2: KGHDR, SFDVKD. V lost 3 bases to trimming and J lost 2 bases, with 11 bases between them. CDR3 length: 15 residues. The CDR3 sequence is CATSDTGASTDTQYF. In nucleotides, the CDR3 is TGTGCCACCAGTGATACCGGGGCCTCCACAGATACGCAGTATTTT.

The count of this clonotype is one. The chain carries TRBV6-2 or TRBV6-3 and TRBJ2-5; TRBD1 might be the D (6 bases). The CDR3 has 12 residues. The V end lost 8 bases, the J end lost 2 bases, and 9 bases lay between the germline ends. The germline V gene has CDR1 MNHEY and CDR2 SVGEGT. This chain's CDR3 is CASLGQQETQYF. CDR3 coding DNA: TGTGCCAGCTTGGGACAACAAGAGACCCAGTACTTC.

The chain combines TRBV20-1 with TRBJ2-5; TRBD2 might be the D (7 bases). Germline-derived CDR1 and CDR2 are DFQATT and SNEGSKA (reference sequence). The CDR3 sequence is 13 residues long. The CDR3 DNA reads TGCTGTCAATCAAGGGGGGGCCGGGAGACCCAGTACTTC. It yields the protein CCQSRGGRETQYF.

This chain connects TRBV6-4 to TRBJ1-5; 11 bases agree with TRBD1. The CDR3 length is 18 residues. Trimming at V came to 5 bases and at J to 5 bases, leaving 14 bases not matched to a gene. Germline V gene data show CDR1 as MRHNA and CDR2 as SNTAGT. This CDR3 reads CASSLGQGASQRHQPQHF. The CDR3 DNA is TGTGCCAGCAGTCTAGGACAGGGGGCCTCCCAACGCCATCAGCCCCAGCATTTT.